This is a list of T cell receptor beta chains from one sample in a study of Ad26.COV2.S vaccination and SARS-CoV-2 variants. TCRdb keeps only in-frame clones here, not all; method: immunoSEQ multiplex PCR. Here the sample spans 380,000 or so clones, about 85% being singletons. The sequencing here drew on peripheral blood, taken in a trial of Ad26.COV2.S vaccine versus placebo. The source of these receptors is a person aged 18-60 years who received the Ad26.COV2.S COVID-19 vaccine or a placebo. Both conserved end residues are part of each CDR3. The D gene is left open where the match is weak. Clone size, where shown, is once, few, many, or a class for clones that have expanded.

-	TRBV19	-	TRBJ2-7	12	CASSTSSYEQYF	TGTGCCAGTAGTACCTCCTCCTACGAGCAGTACTTC
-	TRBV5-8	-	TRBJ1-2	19	CASSLVQERYGLVVSGYTF	TGTGCCAGCAGCTTGGTGCAGGAGCGGTATGGTCTGGTGGTTTCTGGCTACACCTTC
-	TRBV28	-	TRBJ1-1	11	CASSLWLEAFF	TGTGCCAGCAGTTTATGGCTAGAAGCTTTCTTT
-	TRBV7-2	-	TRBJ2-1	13	CASSHDRNNEQFF	TGTGCCAGCAGCCACGACAGAAACAATGAGCAGTTCTTC
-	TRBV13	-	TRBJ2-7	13	CASSQGGDYEQYF	TGTGCCAGCAGCCAAGGCGGGGATTACGAGCAGTACTTC
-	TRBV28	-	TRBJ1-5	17	CASSPTGDRGRVMPQHF	TGTGCCAGCAGTCCTACCGGGGACCGGGGGAGGGTGATGCCCCAGCATTTT
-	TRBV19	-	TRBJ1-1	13	CASSINSAKWAFF	TGTGCCAGTAGTATTAATTCCGCGAAGTGGGCTTTCTTT
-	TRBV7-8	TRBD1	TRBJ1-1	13	CASSVYRGAEAFF	TGTGCCAGCAGCGTATACAGGGGTGCTGAAGCTTTCTTT
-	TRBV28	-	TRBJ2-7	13	CASEGGGSYEQYF	TGTGCCAGCGAAGGGGGTGGCTCCTACGAGCAGTACTTC
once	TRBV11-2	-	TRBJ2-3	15	CASLSAGQYTDTQYF	TGTGCCAGCCTGTCGGCCGGACAGTACACAGATACGCAGTATTTT
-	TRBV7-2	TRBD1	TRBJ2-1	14	CASSRTGWSDEQFF	TGTGCCAGCAGCCGGACAGGGTGGTCCGATGAGCAGTTCTTC
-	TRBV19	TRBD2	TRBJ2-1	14	CASSIAGGPREQFF	TGTGCCAGTAGTATAGCGGGGGGGCCCCGTGAGCAGTTCTTC
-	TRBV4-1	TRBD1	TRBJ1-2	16	CASSQDAGQEGYGYTF	TGCGCCAGCAGCCAAGACGCGGGACAGGAGGGCTATGGCTACACCTTC
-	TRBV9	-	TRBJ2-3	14	CASSDRDSSDTQYF	TGTGCCAGCAGCGACCGGGACTCATCAGATACGCAGTATTTT
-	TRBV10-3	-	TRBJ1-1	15	CAISYGTQRGTEAFF	TGTGCCATCAGCTACGGGACTCAGAGGGGGACTGAAGCTTTCTTT
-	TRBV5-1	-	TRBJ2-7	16	CASSLLEGGDGHEQYF	TGCGCCAGCAGCTTGTTAGAAGGGGGTGATGGCCACGAGCAGTACTTC
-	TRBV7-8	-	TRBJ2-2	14	CASSLGSDTGELFF	TGTGCCAGCAGCTTAGGGTCAGACACCGGGGAGCTGTTTTTT
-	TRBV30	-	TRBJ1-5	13	CAWSDPGNQPQHF	TGTGCCTGGAGTGACCCAGGCAATCAGCCCCAGCATTTT
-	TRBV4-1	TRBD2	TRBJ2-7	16	CASSQEPGLAEYEQYF	TGCGCCAGCAGCCAGGAACCGGGACTAGCGGAATACGAGCAGTACTTC
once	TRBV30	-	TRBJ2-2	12	CAWNDNPGELFF	TGTGCCTGGAATGACAATCCCGGGGAGCTGTTTTTT
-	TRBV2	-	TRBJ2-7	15	CASTYGRLSSYEQYF	TGTGCCAGCACCTACGGGCGGCTTAGCTCCTACGAGCAGTACTTC
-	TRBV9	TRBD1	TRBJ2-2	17	CASSVADRGRWAGELFF	TGTGCCAGCAGCGTAGCGGACAGGGGGCGGTGGGCCGGGGAGCTGTTTTTT
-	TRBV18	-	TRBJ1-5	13	CASSPGTSQPQHF	TGTGCCAGCTCACCAGGGACGTCTCAGCCCCAGCATTTT
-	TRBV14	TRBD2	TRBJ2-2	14	CASSQVRGAGELFF	TGTGCCAGCAGCCAAGTGCGGGGGGCCGGGGAGCTGTTTTTT
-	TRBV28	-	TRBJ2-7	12	CASSPPRYEQYF	TGTGCCAGCAGCCCGCCCCGCTACGAGCAGTACTTC
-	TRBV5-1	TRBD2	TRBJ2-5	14	CASGTSGEQETQYF	TGCGCCAGCGGGACTAGCGGGGAACAAGAGACCCAGTACTTC
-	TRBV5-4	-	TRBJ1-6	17	CASSLEKPVSQKAPLHF	TGTGCCAGCAGCTTGGAGAAACCGGTGTCGCAAAAGGCACCCCTCCACTTT
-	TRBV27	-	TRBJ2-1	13	CASSLFRAVEQFF	TGTGCCAGCAGTTTATTCCGGGCTGTTGAGCAGTTCTTC
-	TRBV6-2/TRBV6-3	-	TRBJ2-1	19	CASSGARAGRQPVYNEQFF	TGTGCCAGCAGTGGGGCTAGGGCAGGGAGACAACCGGTTTACAATGAGCAGTTCTTC
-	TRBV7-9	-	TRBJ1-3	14	CASSPLGDGNTIYF	TGTGCCAGCAGCCCCCTTGGGGACGGAAACACCATATATTTT
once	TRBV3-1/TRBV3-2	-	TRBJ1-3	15	CASSQDLSSGNTIYF	TGTGCCAGCAGCCAAGACCTGAGCTCTGGAAACACCATATATTTT
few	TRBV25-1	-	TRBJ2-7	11	CASSEWGEQYF	TGTGCCAGCAGTGAATGGGGCGAGCAGTACTTC
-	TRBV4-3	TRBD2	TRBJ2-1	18	CASSPQRLLAGDDNEQFF	TGCGCCAGCAGCCCCCAACGGCTTCTAGCGGGGGATGACAATGAGCAGTTCTTC
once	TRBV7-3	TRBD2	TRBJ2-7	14	CASSLGAGVAEQYF	TGTGCCAGCAGCTTAGGAGCGGGAGTAGCCGAGCAGTACTTC
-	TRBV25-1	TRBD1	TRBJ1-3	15	CASRGQGFAGNTIYF	TGTGCCAGCAGGGGACAGGGGTTCGCTGGAAACACCATATATTTT